This record concerns one T cell receptor (beta chain) sequence. Antigen specificity is unknown. This sample was included in a study of T cell responses to AZD1222 COVID-19 vaccine. Findings of the study overall: At baseline, seropositivity was found in only a handful of AZD1222 recipients. Repertoires in all cases were sampled only once the peak T cell response had passed.

Profiled with immunoSEQ multiplex PCR; TCRdb holds only in-frame clones, not every one. Among approximately 270,000 clones, about 94% were seen once, and the ten largest hold roughly 0.51%. Second-dose recipients at about 4 or about 12 weeks were treated as one pooled group. The V segment lost 4 bases and the J segment 2 bases; nucleotides outside the gene matches: 6. This CDR3 has 15 amino acids. Germline V lookup: CDR1 SGHTA, CDR2 FQGNSA. The clonotype originates from an adult who received the AZD1222 COVID-19 vaccine. V is TRBV7-2 and J is TRBJ2-3; 7 positions agree with TRBD1. This sample comprised peripheral blood, obtained 28 days after the second AZD1222 dose. CDR3 region: CASSSGQSPTDTQYF. In nucleotides, the CDR3 is TGTGCCAGCAGCTCGGGACAGAGCCCCACAGATACGCAGTATTTT.